The 16 T cell receptor beta chains in this list originate from one sample, sequenced in a study of T cells in women clearing cervical HPV infection. Some clones are missing from TCRdb's copy, which holds only in-frame ones; the method was immunoSEQ multiplex PCR. The table gives roughly 35,000 clones; the top ten clones make up 1.6% of it. The sequencing input was blood buffy coat. The receptors derive from a woman aged 18-70 years with a cervical HPV16 infection that either progressed to CIN3+ or cleared (not recorded which).

Concerning this clone itself: The read falls 3 residues short of the CDR3 end, and the missing part is taken from the germline J gene. The rearrangement links TRBV5-5 to TRBJ2-3; tentatively, D is TRBD1 or TRBD2 (5 bases each). The CDR3 loop spans 14 amino acids. The V gene's germline CDR1 is SGHKS and CDR2 YYEKEE (reference sequence). The CDR3 bases that were read are TGTGCCAGCAGCTTGTTCTCCGAGGGGCAGCCG. Amino acid sequence: CASSLFSEGQP. The entire CDR3 reads CASSLFSEGQPQYF.

Details on this clone: The read ends 3 residues before the CDR3 terminus; that terminus is restored from the germline J gene. The chain has TRBV5-1 and TRBJ2-2, with D possibly matching TRBD1 (5 bases). V gave up 0 bases and J gave up 5 bases, with 11 bases separating them. This CDR3 spans 15 amino acids. CDR1 and CDR2 from the germline V gene are SGHRS and YFSETQ. The CDR3: CASSLAPQGTGELFF. The CDR3 DNA, read in part, is TGCGCCAGCAGCTTGGCCCCCCAGGGAACCGGGGAG. Together with reference TRBV5-1 and TRBJ2-2, the CDR3 gives the full variable domain: KAGVTQTPRYLIKTRGQQVTLSCSPISGHRSVSWYQQTPGQGLQFLFEYFSETQRNKGNFPGRFSGRQFSNSRSEMNVSTLELGDSALYLCASSLAPQGTGELFFGEGSRLTVL.

Comment on this clone: The read falls 3 residues short of the CDR3 end, and the missing part is taken from the germline J gene. The V and J genes are TRBV2 and TRBJ2-1, with TRBD1 matching 9 bases. CDR3 size: 13 residues. Germline loops: CDR1 SNHLY, CDR2 FYNNEI. Trimming took 5 bases from V and 9 from J; bases not matched to a gene: 5. CDR3 bases read: TGTGCCAGCAGTACCGGGACAGGGAGTGAG. It yields the protein CASSTGTGSE. The entire CDR3 protein is CASSTGTGSEQFF.

For this clone: The read stops 3 residues short of the end of the CDR3; the missing end is completed from the germline J gene. J is TRBJ2-1 and V is TRBV20-1; 12 positions match TRBD2. CDR3 size: 14 residues. The ends lost 3 bases at V and 9 bases at J; junction bases unmatched: 6. CDR1 and CDR2 (germline): DFQATT, SNEGSKA (reference sequence). CDR3 amino acids: CSARPSGRGGEQFF. The DNA read from the CDR3 is TGCAGTGCTAGGCCTAGCGGGAGGGGGGGTGAG.

As to this clone: The DNA ends 3 residues before the CDR3 does, and the rest of the CDR3 is filled in from the germline J gene. This chain connects TRBV19 to TRBJ1-1; TRBD1 aligns across 7 bases. Germline CDR1 and CDR2: LNHDA and SQIVND (reference sequence). The CDR3 totals 13 residues. V shed 4 bases, J shed 4 bases, and the junction held 3 bases outside the gene matches. The CDR3 bases that were read are TGTGCCAGTAGTACAGGGGGGTCCACTGAA. This sequence encodes CASSTGGSTE. From start to end, the CDR3 is CASSTGGSTEAFF.

A remark on this clone: The CDR3 is cut off 3 residues early in the read; its end comes from the germline J gene. V is TRBV19 and J is TRBJ1-4; a weak D match, TRBD1 (6 bases). The CDR3 is 14 amino acids. CDR1 is LNHDA and CDR2 is SQIVND in the germline V gene (reference sequence). Partial CDR3 DNA: TGTGCCAGTAGTCGGACAGCGGCGAATTCACCA. It encodes CASSRTAANSP. The whole CDR3 sequence is CASSRTAANSPLFF.

A note on this clone: Read sequence stops 3 residues before the CDR3 end, and the germline J gene provides the missing end. V is TRBV20-1 and J is TRBJ1-1; D is possibly TRBD1 (6 bases). Trimming shortened V by 4 bases and J by 0 bases, and 12 bases separated the two germline ends. Germline values: CDR1 DFQATT, CDR2 SNEGSKA (reference sequence). This CDR3 spans 14 amino acids. The part of the CDR3 DNA that was read is TGCAGTGCTACAGGGTGGGGGCTGAACACTGAA. This gives the protein CSATGWGLNTE. The complete CDR3 protein is CSATGWGLNTEAFF.

With respect to this clone: The CDR3 end lies 3 residues beyond the end of the read and is filled in from the germline J gene. This rearrangement joins TRBV5-5 to TRBJ2-5; D might be TRBD2 (6 bases). The germline gives CDR1 SGHKS, CDR2 YYEKEE (reference sequence). This CDR3 contains 15 residues. Trimming cost V 4 bases and J 2 bases, with 15 bases left between them. CDR3 DNA, as far as it was read: TGTGCCAGCAGCCCTAGCGCCCAATCGCAAGAGACC. Encoded protein: CASSPSAQSQET. The CDR3 in full is CASSPSAQSQETQYF.

A note on this clone: Read sequence stops 3 residues before the CDR3 end, and the germline J gene provides the missing end. J is TRBJ2-2 and V is TRBV5-4; 8 positions agree with TRBD2. There are 15 residues in the CDR3. V lost 3 bases to trimming and J lost 3 bases; unmatched junction nucleotides: 4. Germline CDR1 and CDR2: SGHNT and YYREEE (reference sequence). The sequenced part of the CDR3 DNA is TGTGCCAGCAGCTCAACGGGGGGGTACACCGGGGAG. Translating it yields CASSSTGGYTGE. The full CDR3 protein reads CASSSTGGYTGELFF.

Comment on this clone: The CDR3 end falls 3 residues outside the read, so it is completed with the germline J gene. V usage is TRBV29-1 and J usage is TRBJ2-3, with D possibly TRBD1 on 8 matching bases. The CDR3 runs to 12 residues. Trimming shortened V by 7 bases and J by 5 bases, and 13 bases separated the two germline ends. Germline CDR1 reads SQVTM; CDR2 reads ANQGSEA. Partial CDR3 DNA: TGCAGCGGAACAGGGGGGGAAGATACG. This translates into CSGTGGEDT. The whole CDR3 protein is CSGTGGEDTQYF.

On this clone: The CDR3 goes on 3 residues after the read ends, and that part is filled in from the germline J gene. The chain uses TRBV2 and TRBJ2-7; 9 bases are shared with TRBD1. The V segment lost 6 bases and the J segment 5 bases; nucleotides outside the gene matches: 8. Germline lookup yields CDR1 SNHLY and CDR2 FYNNEI. The length of the CDR3 is 14 residues. Here the CDR3 reads CASRDGTGLNEQYF. Incomplete CDR3 DNA: TGTGCCAGCAGGGACGGGACAGGGTTAAACGAG.

Note on this clone: The read comes to an end 3 residues before the CDR3 does, leaving the germline J gene to fill in the end. V gene TRBV5-6 combines with J gene TRBJ2-3, with D possibly being TRBD2 (5 bases). Germline lookup yields CDR1 SGHDT and CDR2 YYEEEE. With 1 base removed from V and 2 bases from J, the gap between germline ends came to 8 bases. This CDR3 is built from 14 residues. The CDR3 reads CASSLRGYTDTQYF. The CDR3 DNA, read in part, is TGTGCCAGCAGCTTGCGGGGTTACACAGATACG. Complete variable domain (other parts from reference TRBV5-6 and TRBJ2-3): DAGVTQSPTHLIKTRGQQVTLRCSPKSGHDTVSWYQQALGQGPQFIFQYYEEEERQRGNFPDRFSGHQFPNYSSELNVNALLLGDSALYLCASSLRGYTDTQYFGPGTRLTVL.

A word on this clone: Read coverage stops 3 residues before the CDR3 terminus; the germline J gene supplies the remainder. The chain joins TRBV7-8 to TRBJ1-4, with TRBD1 matching over 8 bases. V gave up 5 bases and J gave up 6 bases; unmatched junction bases: 5. CDR3 length equals 14 residues. CDR1 SGHVS and CDR2 FQNEAQ come from the germline V gene. The covered CDR3 bases are TGTGCCAGCAGCCATTACAGGGGGGATGAAAAA. It yields the protein CASSHYRGDEK. The complete CDR3 sequence is CASSHYRGDEKLFF.

Points on this clone: The missing CDR3 end, 3 residues past where the read stops, is filled in from the germline J gene. This rearrangement joins TRBV7-2 to TRBJ2-4, with a possible D match to TRBD2 (5 bases). Germline V gene sequence: CDR1 SGHTA, CDR2 FQGNSA. There are 13 residues in the CDR3. The CDR3 reads CASSPAGNYGQYF. Partial CDR3 DNA: TGTGCCAGCAGCCCGGCGGGTAACTATGGT.

On this clone itself: The read falls 3 residues short of the CDR3 end, and the missing part is taken from the germline J gene. V is TRBV5-4 and J is TRBJ2-7, with TRBD1 identical over 7 bases. J was trimmed by 2 bases and V by 4 bases; bases with no gene match: 6. There are 14 residues in the CDR3. Germline assignment: CDR1 SGHNT and CDR2 YYREEE (reference sequence). CDR3 DNA (partial): TGTGCCAGCAGCGCCCGACAGGGTCCCTACGAG. Translation: CASSARQGPYE. The complete CDR3 sequence is CASSARQGPYEQYF.

As to this clone: The CDR3 extends 3 residues past the end of the read, so its final part is completed from the germline J gene. V is TRBV20-1 and J is TRBJ1-4; D uncertain. CDR3 length equals 17 residues. CDR1 is DFQATT, CDR2 SNEGSKA, per germline (reference sequence). The CDR3 bases that were read are TGCAGTGCTAGAGACTACCAAGTCGGAGGGCTTAATTCACCA. Encoded protein: CSARDYQVGGLNSP. The CDR3 as a whole reads CSARDYQVGGLNSPLFF.